The T cell receptor beta chain under discussion was sequenced for a study of T cell repertoires in cytomegalovirus infection. The germline CDR1 and CDR2 sequences are SGHVS and FNYEAQ. This CDR3 contains 16 residues. The V end lost 5 bases, the J end lost 8 bases, and 23 bases lay between the germline ends. In its sample, this clonotype was seen a few times. Its antigen remains unknown. TCRdb ran MiXCR on the reads and lists one entry per CDR3 protein. The table has about 130,000 distinct CDR3 sequences, 30% to 40% seen once. The TCR comes from a human donor in good health (CMV status not recorded). Some clones in this sample may be carry-over from other donors' samples. The sample in question was CD8+ T cells from cultured PBMCs, obtained from culture after CMV antigen stimulation. The V and J genes are TRBV7-6 and TRBJ2-3; TRBD1 might be the D (6 bases). The CDR3 loop reads CASSPRVGEDRATQYF. Written as DNA, the CDR3 is TGTGCCAGCAGCCCCAGAGTGGGCGAGGACAGAGCTACGCAGTATTTT.